Listed below are T cell receptor beta chains from one sample, sequenced in a study of response to subunit inactivated influenza vaccine. Via MiXCR, TCRdb re-called the RT-PCR reads, giving one row per CDR3 protein. Here the sample spans hundreds of thousands of distinct CDR3 sequences, 7.5% to 8.5% being singletons. The sequences come from PBMCs from blood, collected approximately 25 months after vaccination. All receptors come from a man between 50 and 75 years old who received an inactivated influenza vaccine. Both conserved end residues are part of each CDR3. D genes are given only for firm matches. Some rows have no size entry. The others give once, few or many, or a class for an expanded clone.

j_gene	abundance	d_gene	v_gene	CDR3aa	CDR3nt
TRBJ1-5	-	-	TRBV27	CASSPIFLGGNQPQHF	TGTGCCAGCAGTCCGATATTCCTAGGAGGCAATCAGCCCCAGCATTTT
TRBJ1-6	many	TRBD1	TRBV28	CASSSGQGANSPLHF	TGTGCCAGCAGTTCTGGACAGGGGGCAAATTCACCCCTCCACTTT
TRBJ1-6	many	-	TRBV6-2/TRBV6-3	CASSGRSSYNSPLHF	TGTGCCAGCAGTGGAAGAAGCTCCTATAATTCACCCCTCCACTTT
TRBJ2-7	-	-	TRBV19	CASSIGGGRYEQYF	TGTGCCAGTAGTATAGGTGGAGGGCGCTACGAGCAGTACTTC
TRBJ2-7	many	TRBD1	TRBV7-2	CASSLDRSSYEQYF	TGCGCCAGCAGCTTGGACAGGAGCTCCTACGAGCAGTACTTC
TRBJ2-7	-	-	TRBV12-3/TRBV12-4	CASSWTLIRSYEQYF	TGTGCCAGCAGTTGGACTCTTATAAGGTCCTACGAGCAGTACTTC
TRBJ2-7	few	TRBD1	TRBV10-3	CAIGQGSSYEQYF	TGTGCCATTGGACAGGGGAGCTCCTACGAGCAGTACTTC
TRBJ1-1	many	TRBD1	TRBV28	CASSTATGWWGTEAFF	TGTGCCAGCAGTACAGCGACAGGGTGGTGGGGGACTGAAGCTTTCTTT
TRBJ2-5	few	-	TRBV4-3	CASSQGRRSQETQYF	TGCGCCAGCAGCCAAGGTCGTAGGTCCCAAGAGACCCAGTACTTC
TRBJ2-7	few	-	TRBV5-5	CASSSTPGDSSSYEQYF	TGTGCCAGCAGCTCGACCCCGGGGGATTCTAGCTCCTACGAGCAGTACTTC
TRBJ1-1	few	-	TRBV2	CASSEFLNTEAFF	TGTGCCAGCAGTGAATTTTTGAACACTGAAGCTTTCTTT
TRBJ1-1	many	TRBD1	TRBV4-1	CASSQGQGVYTEAFF	TGCGCCAGCAGCCAAGGACAGGGGGTGTACACTGAAGCTTTCTTT
TRBJ2-3	few	TRBD2	TRBV6-4	CASSQAGGSTDTQYF	TGTGCCAGCAGCCAAGCGGGAGGAAGCACAGATACGCAGTATTTT
TRBJ1-4	-	-	TRBV7-2	CASSLSPDATNEKLFF	TGTGCCAGCAGCTTAAGCCCGGATGCAACTAATGAAAAACTGTTTTTT
TRBJ1-2	-	-	TRBV6-1	CASSAQVNYGYTF	TGTGCCAGCAGTGCACAGGTAAACTATGGCTACACCTTC
TRBJ1-4	-	-	TRBV6-5	CASSSNSAGNEKLFF	TGTGCCAGCAGTTCTAACAGCGCGGGTAATGAAAAACTGTTTTTT
TRBJ2-1	many	-	TRBV20-1	CSARTGQRRLNEQFF	TGCAGTGCTAGAACAGGCCAGCGGAGGTTAAATGAGCAGTTCTTC
TRBJ1-1	many	-	TRBV5-1	CASSEDDSIMNTEAFF	TGCGCCAGCAGCGAAGACGACAGTATTATGAACACTGAAGCTTTCTTT